This T cell receptor beta chain was recovered during a study of T cell clonotyping in hematopoietic cell transplantation. Study results and caveats: Pathologically expanded recipient clonotypes increased progressively from day 30 to day 180 as diversity fell. Graft donor and pretransplant recipient Inverse Simpson Index values predicted broader posttransplant TCR diversity. Without cell sorting, CD4 versus CD8 contributions remain unresolved. Few recipient clonotypes overlapped donors; over 97% were de novo at given depth.

Assay: immunoSEQ multiplex PCR; the TCRdb copy retains only in-frame clones and omits some. The sample has around 6,100 clones, 32% seen once; the top ten hold around 17%. In the case of this clone: What it recognizes is unknown.

The CDR3 has 14 amino acids. CDR1 and CDR2 (germline): MNHEY, SVGAGI. The J segment lost 4 bases and the V segment lost 5 bases, leaving 7 bases of the junction unmatched. This TCR derives from a female patient between 50 and 60 years old who had an allogeneic stem cell transplant from an unrelated donor, so the T cells may come from the graft donor. Some clones in this sample may be carry-over from other donors' samples. The rearrangement uses TRBV6-5 and TRBJ1-2; 7 bases fit TRBD1. The sequencing here drew on peripheral blood mononuclear cells, taken 30 days after allogeneic stem cell transplant. CDR3 sequence (DNA): TGTGCCAGCAGTCAATCAACAGGGGTCTATGGCTACACCTTC. Amino acids: CASSQSTGVYGYTF.